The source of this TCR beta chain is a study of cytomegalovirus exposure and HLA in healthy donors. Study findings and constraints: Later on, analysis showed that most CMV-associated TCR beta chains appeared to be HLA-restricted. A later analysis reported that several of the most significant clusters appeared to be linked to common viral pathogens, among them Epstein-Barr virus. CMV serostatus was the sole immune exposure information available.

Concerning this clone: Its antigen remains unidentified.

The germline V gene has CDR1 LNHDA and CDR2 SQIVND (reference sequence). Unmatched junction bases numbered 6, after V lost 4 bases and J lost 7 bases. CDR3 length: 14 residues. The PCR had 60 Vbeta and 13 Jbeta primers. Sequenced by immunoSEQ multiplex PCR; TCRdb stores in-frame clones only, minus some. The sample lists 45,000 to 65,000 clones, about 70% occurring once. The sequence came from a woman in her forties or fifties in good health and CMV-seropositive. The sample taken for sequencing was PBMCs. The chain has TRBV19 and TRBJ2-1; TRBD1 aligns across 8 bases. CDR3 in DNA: TGTGCCAGTAGTAAGGACAGGGATCGAAATGAGCAGTTCTTC. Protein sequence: CASSKDRDRNEQFF. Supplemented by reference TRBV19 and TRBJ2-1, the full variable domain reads DGGITQSPKYLFRKEGQNVTLSCEQNLNHDAMYWYRQDPGQGLRLIYYSQIVNDFQKGDIAEGYSVSREKKESFPLTVTSAQKNPTAFYLCASSKDRDRNEQFFGPGTRLTVL.